This T cell receptor beta chain was identified in a study of identical twins. Study-wide findings and caveats: Twin sharing of out-of-frame TCR alpha was underestimated by models in monozygotic pairs.

TCRdb called the 5' RACE reads again in MiXCR, with one record for every CDR3 protein. The table records under 350,000 distinct CDR3 sequences, roughly 10% of them present only once. As regards this clonotype: Its antigen is currently unknown.

The CDR3 totals 14 residues. CDR1 and CDR2 (germline): DFQATT, SNEGSKA (reference sequence). The junction had 6 bases not matched to a gene; V was cut back by 5 bases and J by 3 bases. These data were also reused for a study on yellow fever vaccine responses in identical twins.

This receptor was taken from a woman aged 18-35 years in good health. The specimen sequenced was CD8+ T cells sorted from blood. V usage is TRBV20-1 and J usage is TRBJ2-7; 11 bases are shared with TRBD2. CDR3 nucleotides: TGCAGTGCTGACGCGCTAGCGGGAGGCTACGAGCAGTACTTC. Amino acid sequence: CSADALAGGYEQYF.